Shown below are 30 T cell receptor beta chains from a single sample sequenced in a study of blood T cell repertoires in COVID-19. TCRdb keeps only in-frame clones here, not all; method: immunoSEQ multiplex PCR. The profile covers approximately 250,000 clones, with about nine tenths appearing a single time and roughly 0.89% taken by the ten largest. Material: peripheral blood. The receptors come from a man aged 25-45 years with COVID-19, enrolled during active disease.

The genes are TRBV6-5 and TRBJ1-6; D remains ambiguous. The CDR3 extends over 13 amino acids. Germline V CDR1 and CDR2: MNHEY, SVGAGI. V lost 5 bases, J lost 8 bases, and 10 bases lay in between. The CDR3 DNA is TGTGCCAGCAGTAGCCAGGCCTATTCACCCCTCCACTTT. Its protein is CASSSQAYSPLHF.

The chain has TRBV13 and TRBJ2-3; 15 bases align to TRBD2. V lost 0 bases to trimming and J lost 2 bases; unmatched junction nucleotides: 15. The CDR3 is 22 amino acids. Germline V gene data show CDR1 as PRHDT and CDR2 as FYEKMQ (reference sequence). The chain's CDR3 is CASSLGLRTSGGDAKFTDTQYF. The CDR3 DNA reads as TGTGCCAGCAGCTTAGGTCTCCGGACTAGCGGGGGGGACGCTAAGTTCACAGATACGCAGTATTTT.

This clone was observed a single time. The chain joins TRBV29-1 to TRBJ2-2, with D maybe TRBD1 (5 bases). Germline V CDR1 and CDR2: SQVTM, ANQGSEA. Trimming took off 7 bases at V and 8 bases at J, with 11 bases between the two ends. The CDR3 is 11 residues long. The CDR3 region has the DNA TGCAGCGGCGGACATGGGGGGGAGCTGTTTTTT. Translating gives CSGGHGGELFF.

This clone has only one observation. The genes are TRBV2 and TRBJ2-2; 12 bases line up with TRBD2. Germline V lookup: CDR1 SNHLY, CDR2 FYNNEI. The junction had 8 bases not matched to a gene; V was cut back by 6 bases and J by 3 bases. This CDR3 comprises 17 residues. CDR3 nucleotides: TGTGCCAGCAGGGAGCTAGCGGGGGGGCGTTACACCGGGGAGCTGTTTTTT. It encodes CASRELAGGRYTGELFF.

This rearrangement joins TRBV10-1 to TRBJ2-3, with TRBD1 as a possible D gene (5 bases). The germline gives CDR1 WNHNN, CDR2 SYGVQD (reference sequence). The CDR3 length is 13 residues. V was pared by 6 bases and J by 2 bases, with 9 bases between. DNA of the CDR3: TGCGCCAGCAGCCCAGGGCCCACAGATACGCAGTATTTT. Translating it yields CASSPGPTDTQYF.

A single count supports this clone. This chain uses TRBV27 with TRBJ2-1; TRBD2 agrees at 7 bases. Looked up from germline, CDR1 is MNHEY and CDR2 is SMNVEV (reference sequence). The length of the CDR3 is 15 residues. V dropped 8 bases and J dropped 4; count of bases not matched to a gene: 11. In DNA, the CDR3 is TGTGCCAGCGCACATGGCAGCGGGGATTACAATGAGCAGTTCTTC. Translation gives CASAHGSGDYNEQFF.

For the CDR3, the DNA is TGTGCCAAACCGCAGCGGAGAGAGTCTGGATACGAGCAGTACTTC. Translated, it gives CAKPQRRESGYEQYF. V is TRBV27 and J is TRBJ2-7, with D possibly matching TRBD2 (5 bases). Germline CDR1 MNHEY, CDR2 SMNVEV (reference sequence). The V end was cut by 10 bases, the J end by 4 bases, with 23 bases between. The CDR3 loop spans 15 amino acids.

The chain joins TRBV28 to TRBJ1-5; 7 bases are shared with TRBD1. The CDR3 has 15 amino acids. V was pared by 4 bases and J by 1 base, with 4 bases of the junction left unmatched. Germline CDR1 MDHEN, CDR2 SYDVKM. The CDR3, as DNA: TGTGCCAGCAGTTACCAACAGGGGAGCAATCAGCCCCAGCATTTT. Translated, it gives CASSYQQGSNQPQHF.

This chain uses TRBV6-6 with TRBJ1-2, with D uncertain. The germline CDR1 and CDR2 sequences are MNHNY and SVGAGI (reference sequence). Deletions cut 4 bases from V and 4 bases from J, with 13 bases between. There are 14 residues in the CDR3. The CDR3 DNA reads as TGTGCCAGCAGTTCCCGACTGGAGGGCTATGGCTACACCTTC. It specifies CASSSRLEGYGYTF.

In its sample, this clone was seen a few times. CDR3 nucleotides: TGTGCCAGCAGAACTCCCACAGGGGCCGATCAGCCCCAGCATTTT. Amino acids: CASRTPTGADQPQHF. The chain has TRBV2 and TRBJ1-5; 7 bases match TRBD1. The germline gives CDR1 SNHLY, CDR2 FYNNEI. With 6 bases clipped from V and 5 bases from J, the junction kept 10 bases outside the gene matches. The CDR3 length is 15 residues.

The V gene is TRBV11-1, the J gene TRBJ2-1, with D possibly TRBD2 on 5 matching bases. The germline V gene encodes CDR1 SGHAT and CDR2 FQDESV (reference sequence). The CDR3 consists of 16 residues. Trimming removed 1 base from V and 2 bases from J, with 12 bases in between. CDR3 coding DNA: TGTGCCAGCAGCTTAGACCCCGGGCGGGCCTACAATGAGCAGTTCTTC. Protein product: CASSLDPGRAYNEQFF.

The chain carries TRBV5-4 and TRBJ2-5; TRBD2 aligns across 12 bases. The germline V gene has CDR1 SGHNT and CDR2 YYREEE (reference sequence). The CDR3 has 19 amino acids. J lost 3 bases, V lost 0 bases, and 12 bases had no gene match. DNA of the CDR3: TGTGCCAGCAGCTTGGCCAAGTGGGCTAGCGGGGGGGAGAAAGAGACCCAGTACTTC. It codes for CASSLAKWASGGEKETQYF.

The chain couples TRBV9 to TRBJ2-3; no firm D call. Per the germline V gene, CDR1 is SGDLS and CDR2 is YYNGEE. Trimming pared 4 bases from V and 2 bases from J, leaving 20 bases between. The length of the CDR3 is 17 residues. This CDR3 is CASSPRSITQITDTQYF. The CDR3 DNA reads as TGTGCCAGCAGCCCGCGGAGTATAACCCAAATCACAGATACGCAGTATTTT.

The chain joins TRBV2 to TRBJ2-7, with D hard to call. The CDR3 runs 12 residues. Trimming removed 2 bases at V and 2 bases at J, with 4 bases between. Germline CDR1 is SNHLY and CDR2 is FYNNEI. The CDR3 is CASSEQAYEQYF. CDR3 bases: TGTGCCAGCAGTGAACAGGCCTACGAGCAGTACTTC.

The chain couples TRBV10-3 to TRBJ1-2, with 9 bases that match TRBD1. The CDR3 length is 18 residues. The ends lost 6 bases at V and 0 bases at J; junction bases unmatched: 14. Per the germline V gene, CDR1 is ENHRY and CDR2 is SYGVKD. The CDR3 coding sequence is TGTGCCATCAGCCAAAACCCGGGACAGGGAGAATCTAACTATGGCTACACCTTC. It translates to CAISQNPGQGESNYGYTF.

The V call is TRBV7-7, the J call TRBJ2-2; 9 bases map to TRBD1. CDR3 length equals 17 residues. J lost 4 bases, V lost 1 base, and 7 bases had no gene match. CDR1 and CDR2 from the germline V gene are SSHAT and FNYEAQ (reference sequence). CDR3 in amino acids: CASSLGRGQGGTGELFF. CDR3 nucleotides: TGTGCCAGCAGCTTAGGCAGGGGACAGGGTGGCACCGGGGAGCTGTTTTTT.

The genes are TRBV19 and TRBJ2-2; 7 bases align to TRBD1. The length of the CDR3 is 16 residues. Germline V gene data show CDR1 as LNHDA and CDR2 as SQIVND (reference sequence). V trimming: 5 bases; J trimming: 7 bases; junction bases outside the gene matches: 13. CDR3 DNA: TGTGCCAGTAGTCCCCGCTCAGGGGGTGGTGACGGGGAGCTGTTTTTT. This translates into CASSPRSGGGDGELFF.

The chain employs TRBV6-1 and TRBJ1-1; weak D call: TRBD1 (5 bases). CDR1 is MNHNS, CDR2 SASEGT, per germline. The CDR3 totals 14 residues. V gave up 2 bases and J gave up 7 bases, with 14 bases separating them. CDR3 bases: TGTGCCAGCAGTGAACCCAGACAGTCCTATGAAGCTTTCTTT. Its protein is CASSEPRQSYEAFF.

The rearrangement links TRBV30 to TRBJ2-7; 8 bases agree with TRBD1. The CDR3 runs 14 residues. V gave up 4 bases and J gave up 6 bases; unmatched junction bases: 11. Looked up from germline, CDR1 is GTSNPN and CDR2 is SVGIG (reference sequence). The CDR3 nucleotides read TGTGCCTGGACCTCCGGGACAGGTCGTGGCGAGCAGTACTTC. Its protein product is CAWTSGTGRGEQYF.

This sequence joins TRBV5-1 and TRBJ1-4; 10 bases are a match to TRBD1. The CDR3 sequence is 15 residues long. Germline V lookup: CDR1 SGHRS, CDR2 YFSETQ. Trimming removed 2 bases from V and 6 bases from J; junction bases left unmatched: 4. The CDR3 DNA reads TGCGCCAGCAGCTTCGACGGGACAGGGGATGAAAAACTGTTTTTT. This gives the protein CASSFDGTGDEKLFF.

The chain recombines TRBV9 with TRBJ1-1; 7 bases map to TRBD1. CDR3 length: 18 amino acids. Germline CDR1 is SGDLS and CDR2 is YYNGEE. The ends lost 0 bases at V and 4 bases at J; junction bases unmatched: 15. The CDR3 nucleotides are TGTGCCAGCAGCGTAGTAGTCGGATTTACAGGGGTTGGCACTGAAGCTTTCTTT. It is translated as CASSVVVGFTGVGTEAFF.

V usage is TRBV7-9 and J usage is TRBJ2-7, with a possible D match to TRBD1 (6 bases). The CDR3 contains 15 residues. Germline assignment: CDR1 SEHNR and CDR2 FQNEAQ (reference sequence). Deletions cut 6 bases from V and 2 bases from J, with 17 bases between. The CDR3 is CASSPGRQVPYEQYF. CDR3 bases: TGTGCCAGCAGTCCTGGGAGACAGGTCCCCTACGAGCAGTACTTC.

The chain employs TRBV5-5 and TRBJ1-5; D is perhaps TRBD1 (5 bases). This CDR3 region has 15 residues. Germline V gene lookup returns CDR1 SGHKS and CDR2 YYEKEE (reference sequence). Trimming removed 4 bases at V and 1 base at J, with 12 bases between. The CDR3 coding sequence is TGTGCCAGCAGCCGGGGGGGGGTGAGCAATCAGCCCCAGCATTTT. Encoded protein: CASSRGGVSNQPQHF.

The V and J genes are TRBV27 and TRBJ2-3, with a possible D match to TRBD1 (6 bases). CDR1 MNHEY and CDR2 SMNVEV come from the germline V gene (reference sequence). V lost 8 bases and J 2 bases, leaving 23 bases between the germline ends. The CDR3 is made up of 17 amino acids. The CDR3 sequence is CASRRGTMLPHTDTQYF. The DNA of the CDR3 is TGTGCCAGCCGGCGTGGGACAATGCTTCCACACACAGATACGCAGTATTTT.

The chain combines TRBV5-1 with TRBJ2-3; 7 bases agree with TRBD2. The CDR3 totals 15 residues. V dropped 4 bases and J dropped 6; count of bases not matched to a gene: 11. Germline assignment: CDR1 SGHRS and CDR2 YFSETQ. CDR3 residues: CASSPLGGMIDTQYF. CDR3 bases: TGCGCCAGCAGCCCGCTCGGGGGGATGATTGATACGCAGTATTTT.

DNA for the CDR3: TGTGCCAGCAGCTTAGGCCTTGGCGGGGCGAGGGCGAACACTGAAGCTTTCTTT. Its translation is CASSLGLGGARANTEAFF. This rearrangement joins TRBV13 to TRBJ1-1; a possible D gene is TRBD1 (5 bases). V lost 0 bases, J lost 1 base, and 18 bases lay in between. The CDR3 covers 18 residues. From germline, CDR1 is PRHDT and CDR2 FYEKMQ (reference sequence).

The rearrangement links TRBV4-1 to TRBJ1-1; D not resolved. This CDR3 has 15 residues. Trimming pared 5 bases from V and 2 bases from J, leaving 15 bases between. Germline V gives CDR1 MGHRA, CDR2 YSYEKL. For the CDR3, the DNA is TGCGCCAGCAGCTCAGCTGGGAGCGGTAACACTGAAGCTTTCTTT. Protein: CASSSAGSGNTEAFF.

This clone was picked up a small number of times. The V call is TRBV3-1 (or the pseudogene TRBV3-2), the J call TRBJ1-3, with a tentative D call TRBD1 (5 bases). Per the germline V gene, CDR1 is LGHDT and CDR2 is YNNKEL (reference sequence). There are 16 residues in the CDR3. The germline V and J ends were trimmed by 4 bases and 0 bases, with 13 bases remaining between them. The CDR3 coding sequence is TGTGCCAGCAGCCCGTTCCAGGGATTCTCTGGAAACACCATATATTTT. It specifies CASSPFQGFSGNTIYF.

The chain uses TRBV24-1 and TRBJ2-3; 13 bases align to TRBD2. Trimming at V came to 7 bases and at J to 0 bases, leaving 9 bases not matched to a gene. This CDR3 is built from 18 residues. The germline gives CDR1 KGHDR, CDR2 SFDVKD. The CDR3 region is CATSLTSGGPPSTDTQYF. For the CDR3, the DNA is TGTGCCACCAGCTTGACTAGCGGGGGGCCCCCTAGCACAGATACGCAGTATTTT.

The chain carries TRBV30 and TRBJ2-4; D is uncertain. This CDR3 region has 13 residues. The germline V and J ends were trimmed by 4 bases and 5 bases, with 12 bases remaining between them. Germline assignment: CDR1 GTSNPN and CDR2 SVGIG (reference sequence). The CDR3: CAWNTLPENIQYF. The DNA for the CDR3 is TGTGCCTGGAATACCCTTCCAGAAAACATTCAGTACTTC. The full variable domain, with the rest looked up from reference TRBV30 and TRBJ2-4, is SQTIHQWPATLVQPVGSPLSLECTVEGTSNPNLYWYRQAAGRGLQLLFYSVGIGQISSEVPQNLSASRPQDRQFILSSKKLLLSDSGFYLCAWNTLPENIQYFGAGTRLSVL.